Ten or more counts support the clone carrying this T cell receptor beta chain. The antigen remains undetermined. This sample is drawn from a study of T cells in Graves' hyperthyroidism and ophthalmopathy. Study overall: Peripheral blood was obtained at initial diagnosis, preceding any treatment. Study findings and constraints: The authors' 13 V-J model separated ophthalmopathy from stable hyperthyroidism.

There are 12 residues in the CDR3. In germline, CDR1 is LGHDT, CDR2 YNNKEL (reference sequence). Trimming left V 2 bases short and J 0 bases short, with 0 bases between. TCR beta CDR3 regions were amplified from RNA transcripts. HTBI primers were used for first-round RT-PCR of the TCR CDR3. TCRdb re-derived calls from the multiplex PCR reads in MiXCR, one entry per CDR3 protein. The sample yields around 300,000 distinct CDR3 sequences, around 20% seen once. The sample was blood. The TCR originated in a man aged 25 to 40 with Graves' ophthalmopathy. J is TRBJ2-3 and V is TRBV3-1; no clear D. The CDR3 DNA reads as TGTGCCAGCAGCCAAAGCACAGATACGCAGTATTTT. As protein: CASSQSTDTQYF.